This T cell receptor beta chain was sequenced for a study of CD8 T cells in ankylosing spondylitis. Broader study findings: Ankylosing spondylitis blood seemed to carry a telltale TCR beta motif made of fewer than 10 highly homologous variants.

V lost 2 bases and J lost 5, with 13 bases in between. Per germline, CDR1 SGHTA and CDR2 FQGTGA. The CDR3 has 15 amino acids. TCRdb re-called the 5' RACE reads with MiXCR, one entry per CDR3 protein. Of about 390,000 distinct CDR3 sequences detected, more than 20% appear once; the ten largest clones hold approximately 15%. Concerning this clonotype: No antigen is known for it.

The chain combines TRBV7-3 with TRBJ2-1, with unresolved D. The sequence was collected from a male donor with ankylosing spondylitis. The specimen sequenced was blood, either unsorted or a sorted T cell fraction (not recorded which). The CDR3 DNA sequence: TGTGCCAGCAGCTTAGGGCGAGTTCGAAACAATGAGCAGTTCTTC. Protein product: CASSLGRVRNNEQFF.